This T cell receptor (beta chain) was captured by sequencing in a study of T cells in women clearing cervical HPV infection. Whole-study results and caveats: CIN3+ cases had significantly higher TCR richness than controls; evenness did not differ.

A remark on this clone: The antigen is not known. The read finishes 3 residues shy of the CDR3 end, and the germline J gene is used to complete it.

HPV was found by MY09/MY11 PCR and dot-blot genotyping. This CDR3 has 12 amino acids. Per the germline V gene, CDR1 is SGHDT and CDR2 is YYEEEE. Trimming took off 0 bases at V and 6 bases at J, with 4 bases between the two ends. TCR beta CDR3 amplified by multiplex PCR from roughly 1,100 ng genomic DNA. The table came from immunoSEQ multiplex PCR; TCRdb's copy has only in-frame clones and leaves some out. This sample's clone table lists roughly 22,000 clones. This rearrangement joins TRBV5-6 to TRBJ2-1; no clear D gene. This receptor was taken from a woman between 18 and 75 years old with a cervical HPV16 infection that either progressed to CIN3+ or cleared (not recorded which). The sample consisted of blood buffy coat. CDR3 in amino acids: CASSLVSNEQFF. CDR3 DNA, as far as it was read: TGTGCCAGCAGCTTGGTCAGCAATGAG.